One sample yielded the 13 T cell receptor beta chains listed below, sequenced in a study of blood T cells in healthy people across ages. Alongside a J-beta primer mix, a sample-barcoded 5' primer served in a second PCR lasting roughly 6 to 11 cycles. TCRdb used MiXCR to reprocess the 5' RACE reads, holding one entry per CDR3 protein. The sample has about 640,000 distinct CDR3 sequences; under 70% are singletons. Sequencing was performed on blood. The receptors were gathered from a man in his 60s in good health.

The chain is built from TRBV20-1 and TRBJ2-3; 14 bases align to TRBD2. The CDR3 spans 17 residues. Looked up from germline, CDR1 is DFQATT and CDR2 is SNEGSKA (reference sequence). V lost 1 base, J lost 2 bases, and 5 bases stayed unmatched. As DNA, the CDR3 is TGCAGTGCTAGAGGACTAGCGGGGGGGACCTTCACAGATACGCAGTATTTT. It specifies CSARGLAGGTFTDTQYF.

V is TRBV27 and J is TRBJ1-6; D remains unclear. CDR3 size: 14 residues. Germline V gene sequence: CDR1 MNHEY, CDR2 SMNVEV (reference sequence). The V end was cut by 8 bases, the J end by 5 bases, with 13 bases between. In DNA, the CDR3 is TGTGCCAGCGCTCCCGGCGGGAATAATTCACCCCTCCACTTT. This codes for CASAPGGNNSPLHF.

This clonotype was counted once. CDR3: CAIPTGFGEQYF. DNA for the CDR3: TGTGCCATCCCGACAGGTTTCGGCGAGCAGTACTTC. The gene calls are TRBV19 and TRBJ2-5, with D maybe TRBD1 (6 bases). The end of the DNA fits TRBJ2-7 better, so the J call may be wrong. Germline assignment: CDR1 LNHDA and CDR2 SQIVND (reference sequence). The CDR3 runs to 12 residues.

This clonotype showed up just a few times. J is TRBJ1-2 and V is TRBV6-5; D is ambiguous. CDR3 length equals 11 residues. Germline V lookup: CDR1 MNHEY, CDR2 SVGAGI. Trimming stripped 6 bases from V and 8 bases from J, with 10 bases between. CDR3 sequence reads: CASRGLPGYTF. In DNA, the CDR3 is TGTGCCAGCAGGGGCCTGCCCGGCTACACCTTC.

The gene calls are TRBV6-6 and TRBJ2-5, with 12 bases matching TRBD1. V lost 4 bases and J lost 4; bases outside the gene matches: 4. The CDR3 extends over 15 amino acids. Looked up from germline, CDR1 is MNHNY and CDR2 is SVGAGI (reference sequence). In DNA form, the CDR3 reads TGTGCCAGCAGTTGGGGACAGGGGGCTCCAGAGACCCAGTACTTC. This codes for CASSWGQGAPETQYF.

The V call is TRBV7-8, the J call TRBJ1-5; D is undetermined. The CDR3 has 17 amino acids. Germline V gene sequence: CDR1 SGHVS, CDR2 FQNEAQ. The germline V and J ends were trimmed by 1 base and 2 bases, with 15 bases remaining between them. This CDR3 is CASSLGPPAFGNQPQHF. In DNA form, the CDR3 reads TGTGCCAGCAGCTTAGGACCGCCAGCCTTTGGCAATCAGCCCCAGCATTTT.

This clonotype was seen only a few times. This chain connects TRBV6-6 to TRBJ2-5, with a tentative D call TRBD1 (6 bases). Germline V gene data show CDR1 as MNHNY and CDR2 as SVGAGI (reference sequence). The CDR3 has 17 amino acids. V was shortened by 0 bases and J by 3 bases, with 17 bases between the two germline ends. The DNA of the CDR3 is TGTGCCAGCAGTTACTCGCGCCAACAGGGTGGGAAAGAGACCCAGTACTTC. It is translated as CASSYSRQQGGKETQYF.

The J gene is TRBJ2-7, the V gene TRBV20-1; D gene ambiguous. From germline, CDR1 is DFQATT and CDR2 SNEGSKA (reference sequence). Trimming took off 3 bases at V and 9 bases at J, with 24 bases between the two ends. This CDR3 is 15 amino acids long. CDR3 sequence reads: CSASFRGLRAGVQYF. The CDR3, as DNA: TGCAGTGCTAGTTTTCGTGGCCTCCGTGCAGGAGTGCAGTACTTC.

The rearrangement joins TRBV12-3 or TRBV12-4 to TRBJ1-2; unclear D gene. Trimming took off 2 bases at V and 3 bases at J, with 7 bases between the two ends. The CDR3 loop spans 13 amino acids. The CDR3 region has the DNA TGTGCCAGCAGTTTACGTGGGTACTATGGCTACACCTTC. Amino acid sequence: CASSLRGYYGYTF.

The V and J genes are TRBV14 and TRBJ1-1, with D hard to call. Between the trimmed V and J ends, which lost 0 bases and 1 base, there was a span of 15 bases. This CDR3 has 17 amino acids. CDR1 is SGHDN and CDR2 is FVKESK in the germline V gene. This CDR3 is CASSQDMLGIPNTEAFF. The CDR3 DNA sequence: TGTGCCAGCAGCCAAGATATGTTGGGGATCCCGAACACTGAAGCTTTCTTT.

This clonotype was observed a handful of times. One end of the junction is discordant with germline, which a read error may explain. The J gene is TRBJ1-2, the V gene TRBV2; D may be TRBD1 (6 bases). This CDR3 spans 13 amino acids. CDR1 and CDR2 from the germline V gene are SNHLY and FYNNEI. Here the CDR3 reads CASREDRSYGYTF. Written as DNA, the CDR3 is TGTGCCAGCAGGGAAGACAGGTCCTATGGCTACACCTTC.

The rearrangement uses TRBV6-1 and TRBJ2-3; D may match TRBD1 or TRBD2 (5 bases each). Germline V gene data show CDR1 as MNHNS and CDR2 as SASEGT. The length of the CDR3 is 14 residues. V was cut by 3 bases and J by 1 base, with 8 bases left in between. CDR3 loop: CASSEGVGTDTQYF. In nucleotides, the CDR3 is TGTGCCAGCAGTGAGGGGGTGGGCACAGATACGCAGTATTTT.

Many counts were recorded for this clonotype. The rearrangement links TRBV5-1 to TRBJ1-2; D gene unclear. V was cut by 0 bases and J by 0 bases, with 3 bases left in between. Per germline, CDR1 SGHRS and CDR2 YFSETQ. CDR3 length: 13 amino acids. CDR3 sequence (DNA): TGCGCCAGCAGCTTGGACCCTAACTATGGCTACACCTTC. Translation: CASSLDPNYGYTF.